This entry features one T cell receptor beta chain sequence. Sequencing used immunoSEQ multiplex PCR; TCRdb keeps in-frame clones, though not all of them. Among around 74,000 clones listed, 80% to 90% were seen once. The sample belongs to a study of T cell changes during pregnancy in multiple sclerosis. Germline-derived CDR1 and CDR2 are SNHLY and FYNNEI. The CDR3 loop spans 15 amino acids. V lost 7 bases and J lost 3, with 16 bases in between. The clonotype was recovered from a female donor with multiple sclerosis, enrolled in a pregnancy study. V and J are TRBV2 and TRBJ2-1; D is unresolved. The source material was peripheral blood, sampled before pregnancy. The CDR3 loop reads CASIPGAVFYNEQFF. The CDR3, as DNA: TGTGCCAGCATACCAGGCGCCGTTTTCTACAATGAGCAGTTCTTC.